The source of this TCR beta chain is a study of molecular identifiers for immune sequencing clone quantification. General study points: Clones exceeding 20 RNA copies carried over 99% of effector molecules but under 1% of naive-cell molecules.

Sorted naive CD8 T cells were those defined as CD8+CD4-CCR7+CD45RA+. This clonotype was picked up many times. No antigen is known for it. One entry per CDR3 protein results from TCRdb running MiXCR on the PCR reads. Of over 600,000 distinct CDR3 sequences listed, approximately 20% were seen once; the top ten hold roughly 0.83%. From germline, CDR1 is SEHNR and CDR2 FQNEAQ (reference sequence). The CDR3 has 12 residues. V lost 5 bases, J lost 7 bases, and 4 bases stayed unmatched. This clonotype was obtained from a human donor in good health. Some libraries in this study had Jurkat cell RNA spiked in. The V gene is TRBV7-9, the J gene TRBJ1-1; 7 bases align to TRBD1. The sample was naive CD8+ T cells from blood, with Jurkat cell RNA spiked in. Indicated subset: FACS-sorted CD8+CD4-CCR7+CD45RA+ naive T cells. The CDR3 is CASSAGQLEAFF. CDR3 bases: TGTGCCAGCAGCGCGGGACAGCTTGAAGCTTTCTTT.